This TCR beta chain is drawn from a study of control samples from healthy donors and cancer patients. The germline gives CDR1 SGHNT, CDR2 YYREEE (reference sequence). The V end lost 9 bases, the J end lost 5 bases, and 18 bases lay between the germline ends. The CDR3 runs 14 residues. The method was immunoSEQ multiplex PCR; TCRdb's version includes in-frame clones alone and lacks a portion of them. Here the sample spans about 120,000 clones, 92% being singletons. The sequenced sample was PBMCs. The TCR sequence derives from a man older than 75 with head and neck cancer. The chain is built from TRBV5-4 and TRBJ2-1; D possibly matches TRBD1 or TRBD2 (5 bases each). The chain's CDR3 is CATAGKRVHNEQFF. The DNA for the CDR3 is TGTGCCACAGCAGGGAAGAGGGTTCACAATGAGCAGTTCTTC.